This T cell receptor beta chain originates from a study of blood T cells in healthy people across ages. Next came a second PCR, run for roughly 6 to 11 cycles, which used a sample-barcoded 5' primer along with a J-beta primer mix. One entry per CDR3 protein results from TCRdb running MiXCR on the 5' RACE reads. This table holds 920,000 or so distinct CDR3 sequences, 35% to 55% found once. The study recruited healthy Caucasian donors from Russia who were aged about 6 to 95. In regard to this clonotype: The target antigen is unknown.

Findings and limits, study-wide: Unsorted PBMCs blocked a conclusive comparison of naive and antigen-experienced cells.

The germline V gene has CDR1 MNHEY and CDR2 SMNVEV (reference sequence). The CDR3 totals 17 residues. Trimming pared 5 bases from V and 10 bases from J, leaving 27 bases between. V is TRBV27 and J is TRBJ2-1, with a tentative D call TRBD1 (6 bases). This clonotype originated in a woman between 55 and 75 years old in good health. The sequenced material came from blood. The CDR3 region has the DNA TGTGCCAGCAGTGAGGGACACCAGGGGCCCTCTACAGGAGAGCAGTTCTTC. Amino acids: CASSEGHQGPSTGEQFF.